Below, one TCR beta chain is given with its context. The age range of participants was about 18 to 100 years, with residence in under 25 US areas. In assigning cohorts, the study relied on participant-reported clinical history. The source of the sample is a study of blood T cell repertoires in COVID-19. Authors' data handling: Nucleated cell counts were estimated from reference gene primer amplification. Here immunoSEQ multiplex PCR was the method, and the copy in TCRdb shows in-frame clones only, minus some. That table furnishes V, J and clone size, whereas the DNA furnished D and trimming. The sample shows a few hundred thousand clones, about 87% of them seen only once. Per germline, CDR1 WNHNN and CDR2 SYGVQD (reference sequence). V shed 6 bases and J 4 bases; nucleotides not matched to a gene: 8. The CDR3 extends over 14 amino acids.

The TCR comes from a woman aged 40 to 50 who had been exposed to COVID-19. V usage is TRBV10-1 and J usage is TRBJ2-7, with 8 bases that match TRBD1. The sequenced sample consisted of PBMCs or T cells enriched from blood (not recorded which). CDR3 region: CASSSDRDCYEQYF. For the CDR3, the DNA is TGCGCCAGCAGCTCGGACAGGGATTGTTACGAGCAGTACTTC.